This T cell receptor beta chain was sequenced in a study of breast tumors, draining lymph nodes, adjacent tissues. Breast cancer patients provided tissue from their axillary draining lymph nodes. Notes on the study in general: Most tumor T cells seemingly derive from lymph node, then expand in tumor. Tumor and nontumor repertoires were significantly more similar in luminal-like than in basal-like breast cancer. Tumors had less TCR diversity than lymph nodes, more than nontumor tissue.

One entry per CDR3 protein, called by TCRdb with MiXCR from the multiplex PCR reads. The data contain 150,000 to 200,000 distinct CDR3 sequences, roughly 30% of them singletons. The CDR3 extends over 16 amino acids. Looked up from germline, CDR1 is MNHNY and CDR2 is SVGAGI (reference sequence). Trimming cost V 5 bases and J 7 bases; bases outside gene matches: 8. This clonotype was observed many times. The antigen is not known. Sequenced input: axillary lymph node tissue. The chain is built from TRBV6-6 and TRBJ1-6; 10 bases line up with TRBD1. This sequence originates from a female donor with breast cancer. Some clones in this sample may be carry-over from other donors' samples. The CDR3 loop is CASSPPGGQGNSPLHF. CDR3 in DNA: TGTGCCAGCAGTCCTCCGGGGGGACAGGGGAATTCACCCCTCCACTTT.